This TCR beta chain emerged from a study of naive and memory T cell subsets. Two oligonucleotides, mixed equimolar, formed the beta constant-region primer covering TRBC1 and TRBC2. Nested alpha and beta constant-region primers with the SP2 primer drove four PCR rounds on ligated cDNA. TCRdb analysed the UMI-ligation and nested PCR reads with MiXCR anew, one entry per CDR3 protein. This sample has over 25,000 distinct CDR3 sequences, with less than 20% found just once. This clonotype showed up many times. Germline-derived CDR1 and CDR2 are DFQATT and SNEGSKA (reference sequence). Trimming took off 0 bases at V and 7 bases at J, with 10 bases between the two ends. The CDR3 runs 14 residues.

The sequencing input was effector memory CD4+ T cells from blood. Documented subset: effector memory, CD45RA- CD27-. The V call is TRBV20-1, the J call TRBJ1-6, with D possibly matching TRBD1 (6 bases). The receptor was isolated from a human donor in good health. CDR3 residues: CSAREQTGNSPLHF. Here the CDR3 DNA reads TGCAGTGCTAGAGAGCAAACAGGGAATTCACCCCTCCACTTT.